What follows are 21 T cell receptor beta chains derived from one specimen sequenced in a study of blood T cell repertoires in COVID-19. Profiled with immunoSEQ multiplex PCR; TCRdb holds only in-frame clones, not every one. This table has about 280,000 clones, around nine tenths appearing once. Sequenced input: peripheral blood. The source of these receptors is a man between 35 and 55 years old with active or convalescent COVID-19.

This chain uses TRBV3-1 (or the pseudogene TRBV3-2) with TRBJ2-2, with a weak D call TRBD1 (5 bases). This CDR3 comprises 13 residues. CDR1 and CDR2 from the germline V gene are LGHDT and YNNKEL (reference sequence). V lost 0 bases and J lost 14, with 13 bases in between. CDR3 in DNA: TGTGCCAGCAGCCAAGAGGACACTCCAACTCTGTTTTTT. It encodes CASSQEDTPTLFF.

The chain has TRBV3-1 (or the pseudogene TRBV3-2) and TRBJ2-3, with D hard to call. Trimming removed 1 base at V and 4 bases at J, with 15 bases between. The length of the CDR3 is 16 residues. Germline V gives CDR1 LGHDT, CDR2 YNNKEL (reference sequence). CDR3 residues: CASSQVSPQAPDTQYF. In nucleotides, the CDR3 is TGTGCCAGCAGCCAAGTCTCACCGCAGGCTCCAGATACGCAGTATTTT.

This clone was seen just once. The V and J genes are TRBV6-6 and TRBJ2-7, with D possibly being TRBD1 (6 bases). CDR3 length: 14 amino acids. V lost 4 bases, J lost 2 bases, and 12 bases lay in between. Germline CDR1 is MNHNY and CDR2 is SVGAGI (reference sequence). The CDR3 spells CASSSGTGPYEQYF. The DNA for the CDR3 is TGTGCCAGCAGTTCGGGCACAGGGCCCTACGAGCAGTACTTC.

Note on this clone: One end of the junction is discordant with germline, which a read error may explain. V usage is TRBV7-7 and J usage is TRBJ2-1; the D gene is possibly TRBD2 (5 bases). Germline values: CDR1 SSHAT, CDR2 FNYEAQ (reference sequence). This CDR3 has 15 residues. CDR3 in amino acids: CASSPLGGAYNEQFF. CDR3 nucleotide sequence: TGTGCTAGCAGCCCACTAGGAGGTGCCTACAATGAGCAGTTCTTC.

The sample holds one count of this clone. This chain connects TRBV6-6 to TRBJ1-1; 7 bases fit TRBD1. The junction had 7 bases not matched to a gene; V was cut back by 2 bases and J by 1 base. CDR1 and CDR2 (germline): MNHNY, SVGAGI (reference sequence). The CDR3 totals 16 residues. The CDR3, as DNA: TGTGCCAGCAGTTACCCCAGGGGGGCGGGGAACACTGAAGCTTTCTTT. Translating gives CASSYPRGAGNTEAFF.

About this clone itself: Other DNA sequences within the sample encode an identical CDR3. The CDR3 region has the DNA TGTGCCAGCACCCCGACAGGGGATCAGCCCCAGCATTTT. This gives the protein CASTPTGDQPQHF. This chain joins TRBV6-5 and TRBJ1-5; TRBD1 agrees at 8 bases. This CDR3 is built from 13 residues. From germline, CDR1 is MNHEY and CDR2 SVGAGI. The ends lost 7 bases at V and 5 bases at J; junction bases unmatched: 4.

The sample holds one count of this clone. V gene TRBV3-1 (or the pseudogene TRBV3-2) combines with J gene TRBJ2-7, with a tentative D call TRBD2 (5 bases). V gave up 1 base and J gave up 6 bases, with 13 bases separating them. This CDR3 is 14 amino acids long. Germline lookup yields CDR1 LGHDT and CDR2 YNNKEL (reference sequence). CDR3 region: CASSQAGTKGEQYF. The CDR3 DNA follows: TGTGCCAGCAGCCAAGCGGGAACGAAGGGCGAGCAGTACTTC.

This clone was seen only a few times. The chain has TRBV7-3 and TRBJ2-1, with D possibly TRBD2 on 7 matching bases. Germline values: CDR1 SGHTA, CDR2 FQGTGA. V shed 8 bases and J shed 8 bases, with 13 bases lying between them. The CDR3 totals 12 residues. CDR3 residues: CASSHGGHEQFF. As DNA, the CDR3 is TGTGCCAGCTCCCACGGGGGGCATGAGCAGTTCTTC. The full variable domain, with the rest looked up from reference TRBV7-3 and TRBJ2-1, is GAGVSQTPSNKVTEKGKYVELRCDPISGHTALYWYRQSLGQGPEFLIYFQGTGAADDSGLPNDRFFAVRPEGSVSTLKIQRTERGDSAVYLCASSHGGHEQFFGPGTRLTVL.

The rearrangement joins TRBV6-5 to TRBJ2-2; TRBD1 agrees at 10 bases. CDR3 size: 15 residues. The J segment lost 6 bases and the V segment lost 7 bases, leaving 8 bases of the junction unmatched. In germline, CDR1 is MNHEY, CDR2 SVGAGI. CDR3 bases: TGTGCCAGCACCATAGACAGGGGGCGAGCCGGGGAGCTGTTTTTT. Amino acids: CASTIDRGRAGELFF.

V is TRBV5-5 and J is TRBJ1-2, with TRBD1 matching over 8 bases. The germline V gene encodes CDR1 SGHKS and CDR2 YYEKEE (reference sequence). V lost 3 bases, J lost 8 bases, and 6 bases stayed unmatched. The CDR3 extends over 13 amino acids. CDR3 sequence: CASSYGQGEGYTF. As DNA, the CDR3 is TGTGCCAGCAGCTACGGACAGGGTGAGGGCTACACCTTC.

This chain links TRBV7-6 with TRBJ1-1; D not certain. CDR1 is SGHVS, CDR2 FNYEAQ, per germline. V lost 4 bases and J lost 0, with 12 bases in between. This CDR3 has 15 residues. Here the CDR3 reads CASSSGGYLNTEAFF. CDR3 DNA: TGTGCCAGCAGCTCGGGAGGCTACCTGAACACTGAAGCTTTCTTT.

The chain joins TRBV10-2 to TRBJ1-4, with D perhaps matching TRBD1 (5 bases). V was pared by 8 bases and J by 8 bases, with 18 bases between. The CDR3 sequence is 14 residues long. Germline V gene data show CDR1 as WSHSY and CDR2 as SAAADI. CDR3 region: CASRAGRVPEKLFF. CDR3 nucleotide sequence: TGCGCCAGCCGAGCAGGCAGGGTGCCGGAAAAACTGTTTTTT.

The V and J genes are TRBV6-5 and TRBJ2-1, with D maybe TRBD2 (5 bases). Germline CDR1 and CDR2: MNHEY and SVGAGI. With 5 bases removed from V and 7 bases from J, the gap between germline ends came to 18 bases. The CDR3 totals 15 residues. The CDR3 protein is CASSTEGSNRNEQFF. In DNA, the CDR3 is TGTGCCAGCAGTACGGAAGGGAGTAATAGGAATGAGCAGTTCTTC.

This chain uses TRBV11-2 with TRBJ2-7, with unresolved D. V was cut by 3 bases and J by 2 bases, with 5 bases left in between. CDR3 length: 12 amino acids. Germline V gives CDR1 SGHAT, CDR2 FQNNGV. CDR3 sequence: CASSFVPYEQYF. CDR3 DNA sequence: TGTGCCAGCAGCTTCGTCCCCTACGAGCAGTACTTC.

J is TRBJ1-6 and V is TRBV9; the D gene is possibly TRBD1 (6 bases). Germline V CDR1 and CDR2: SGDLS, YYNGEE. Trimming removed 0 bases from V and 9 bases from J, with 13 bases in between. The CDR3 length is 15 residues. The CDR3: CASSVGGRGSSPLHF. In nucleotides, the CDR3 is TGTGCCAGCAGCGTAGGAGGTAGGGGGAGTTCACCCCTCCACTTT.

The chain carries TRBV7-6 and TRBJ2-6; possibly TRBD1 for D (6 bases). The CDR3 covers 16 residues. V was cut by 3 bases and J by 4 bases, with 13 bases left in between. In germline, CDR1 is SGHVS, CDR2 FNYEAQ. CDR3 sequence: CASSLSTGLGANVLTF. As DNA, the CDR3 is TGTGCCAGCAGCTTGTCTACAGGGCTCGGGGCCAACGTCCTGACTTTC.

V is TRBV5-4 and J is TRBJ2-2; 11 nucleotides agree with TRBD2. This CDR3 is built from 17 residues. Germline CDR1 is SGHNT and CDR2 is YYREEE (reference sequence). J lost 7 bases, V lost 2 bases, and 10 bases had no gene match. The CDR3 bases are TGTGCCAGCAGCTTAGGGACTAGCGGTCCCTGGGACGGGGAGCTGTTTTTT. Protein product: CASSLGTSGPWDGELFF.

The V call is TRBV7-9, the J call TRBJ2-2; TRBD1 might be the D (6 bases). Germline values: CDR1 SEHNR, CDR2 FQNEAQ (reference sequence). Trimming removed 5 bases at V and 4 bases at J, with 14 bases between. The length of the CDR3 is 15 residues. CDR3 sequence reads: CASSPPGAFTGELFF. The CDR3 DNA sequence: TGTGCCAGCAGCCCACCAGGGGCCTTCACCGGGGAGCTGTTTTTT.

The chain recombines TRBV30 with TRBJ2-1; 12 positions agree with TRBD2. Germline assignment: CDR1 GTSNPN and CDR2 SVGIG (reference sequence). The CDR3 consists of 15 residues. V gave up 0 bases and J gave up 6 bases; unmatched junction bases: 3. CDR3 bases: TGTGCCTGGAGTGTAGGACTAGCGGGACTCAATGAGCAGTTCTTC. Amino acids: CAWSVGLAGLNEQFF.

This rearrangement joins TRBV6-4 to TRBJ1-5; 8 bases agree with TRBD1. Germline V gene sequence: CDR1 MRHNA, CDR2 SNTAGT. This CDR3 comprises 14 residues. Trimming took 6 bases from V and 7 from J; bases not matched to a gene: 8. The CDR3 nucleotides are TGTGCCAGCAGGGCGACAGGGGAGGGACAGCCCCAGCATTTT. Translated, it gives CASRATGEGQPQHF.

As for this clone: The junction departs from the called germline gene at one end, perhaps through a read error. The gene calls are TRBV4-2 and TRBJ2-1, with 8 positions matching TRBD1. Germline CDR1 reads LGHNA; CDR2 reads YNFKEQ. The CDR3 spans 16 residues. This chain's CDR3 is CASSPLAGGTDNGQFF. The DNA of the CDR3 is TGTGCCAGCAGCCCCTTGGCAGGGGGCACCGATAATGGGCAGTTCTTC.